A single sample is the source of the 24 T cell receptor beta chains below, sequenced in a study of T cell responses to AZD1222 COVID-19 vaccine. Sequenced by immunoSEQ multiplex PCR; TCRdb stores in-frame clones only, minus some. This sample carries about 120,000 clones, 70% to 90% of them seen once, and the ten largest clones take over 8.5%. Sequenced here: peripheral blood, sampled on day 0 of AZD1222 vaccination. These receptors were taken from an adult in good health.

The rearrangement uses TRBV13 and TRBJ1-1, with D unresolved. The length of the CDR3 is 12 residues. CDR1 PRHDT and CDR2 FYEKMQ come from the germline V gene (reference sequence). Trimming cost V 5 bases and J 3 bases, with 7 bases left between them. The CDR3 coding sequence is TGTGCCAGCAGCCCCTCGGACACTGAAGCTTTCTTT. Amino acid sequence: CASSPSDTEAFF.

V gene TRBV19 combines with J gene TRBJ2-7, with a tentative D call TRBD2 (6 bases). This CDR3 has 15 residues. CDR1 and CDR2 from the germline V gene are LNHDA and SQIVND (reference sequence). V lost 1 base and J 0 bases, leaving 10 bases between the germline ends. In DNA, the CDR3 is TGTGCCAGTAGTATAGGGAGGGGTTCCTCCTACGAGCAGTACTTC. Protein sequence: CASSIGRGSSYEQYF.

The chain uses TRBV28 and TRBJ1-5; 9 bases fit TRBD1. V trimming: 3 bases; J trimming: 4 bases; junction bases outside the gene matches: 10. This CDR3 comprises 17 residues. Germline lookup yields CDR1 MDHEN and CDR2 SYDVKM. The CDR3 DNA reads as TGTGCCAGCAGTTTCCTGGGACAGGGCGCATGGAATCAGCCCCAGCATTTT. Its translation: CASSFLGQGAWNQPQHF.

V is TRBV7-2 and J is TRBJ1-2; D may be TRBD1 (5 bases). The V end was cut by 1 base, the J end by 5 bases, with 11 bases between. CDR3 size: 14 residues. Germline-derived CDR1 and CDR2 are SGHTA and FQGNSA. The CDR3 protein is CASSLGTQLYGYTF. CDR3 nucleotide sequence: TGTGCCAGCAGCTTAGGGACACAACTATATGGCTACACCTTC.

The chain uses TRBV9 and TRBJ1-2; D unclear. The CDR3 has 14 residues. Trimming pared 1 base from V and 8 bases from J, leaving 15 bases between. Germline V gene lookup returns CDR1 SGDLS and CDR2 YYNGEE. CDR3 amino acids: CASSVTTTTWGYTF. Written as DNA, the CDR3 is TGTGCCAGCAGCGTAACCACCACGACCTGGGGCTACACCTTC.

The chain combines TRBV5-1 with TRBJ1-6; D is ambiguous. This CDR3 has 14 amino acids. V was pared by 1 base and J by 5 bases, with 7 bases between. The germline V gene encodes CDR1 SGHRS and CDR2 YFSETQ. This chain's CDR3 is CASSLRGDNSPLHF. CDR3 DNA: TGCGCCAGCAGCTTGCGGGGAGATAATTCACCCCTCCACTTT. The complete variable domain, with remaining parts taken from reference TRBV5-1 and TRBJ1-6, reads KAGVTQTPRYLIKTRGQQVTLSCSPISGHRSVSWYQQTPGQGLQFLFEYFSETQRNKGNFPGRFSGRQFSNSRSEMNVSTLELGDSALYLCASSLRGDNSPLHFGNGTRLTVT.

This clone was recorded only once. The CDR3 DNA sequence: TGTGCCAGCAGCTTCGCAGGGGCTTTGGAGACCCAGTACTTC. Translating it yields CASSFAGALETQYF. The chain employs TRBV7-3 and TRBJ2-5; D might be TRBD1 (6 bases). Germline V gene lookup returns CDR1 SGHTA and CDR2 FQGTGA. Trimming removed 3 bases from V and 5 bases from J, with 13 bases in between. The CDR3 consists of 14 residues.

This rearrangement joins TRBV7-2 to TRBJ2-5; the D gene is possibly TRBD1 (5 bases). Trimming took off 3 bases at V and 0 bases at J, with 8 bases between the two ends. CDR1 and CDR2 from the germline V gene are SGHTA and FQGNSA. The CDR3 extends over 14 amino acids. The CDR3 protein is CASSFQGNQETQYF. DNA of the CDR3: TGTGCCAGCAGCTTCCAGGGTAACCAAGAGACCCAGTACTTC.

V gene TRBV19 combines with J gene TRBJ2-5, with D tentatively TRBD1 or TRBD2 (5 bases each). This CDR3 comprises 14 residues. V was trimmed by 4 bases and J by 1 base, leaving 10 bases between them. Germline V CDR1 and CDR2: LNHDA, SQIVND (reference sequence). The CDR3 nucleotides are TGTGCCAGTAGTACCGGGGCGTTCCAAGAGACCCAGTACTTC. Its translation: CASSTGAFQETQYF.

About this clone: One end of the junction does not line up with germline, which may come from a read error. The CDR3 is CASSLRRGNQPQHF. The DNA for the CDR3 is TGTGCCAGCAGCCTTAGGAGGGGCAACCAGCCCCAGCATTTT. V is TRBV6-5 and J is TRBJ1-5; possible D gene TRBD1, 5 bases. Germline V gene sequence: CDR1 MNHEY, CDR2 SVGAGI. The CDR3 totals 14 residues.

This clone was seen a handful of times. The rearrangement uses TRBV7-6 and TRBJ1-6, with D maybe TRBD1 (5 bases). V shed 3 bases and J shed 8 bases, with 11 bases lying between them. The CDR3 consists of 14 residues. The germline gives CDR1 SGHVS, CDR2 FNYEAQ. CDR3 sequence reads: CASSFRGFDSPLHF. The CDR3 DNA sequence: TGTGCCAGCAGCTTTCGGGGGTTTGATTCACCCCTCCACTTT.

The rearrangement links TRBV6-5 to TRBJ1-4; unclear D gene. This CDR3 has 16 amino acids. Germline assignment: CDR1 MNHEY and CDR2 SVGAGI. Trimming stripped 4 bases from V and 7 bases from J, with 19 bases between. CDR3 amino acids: CASSFRSGPRSEKLFF. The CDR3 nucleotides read TGTGCCAGCAGTTTCCGCTCCGGGCCAAGGAGTGAAAAACTGTTTTTT.

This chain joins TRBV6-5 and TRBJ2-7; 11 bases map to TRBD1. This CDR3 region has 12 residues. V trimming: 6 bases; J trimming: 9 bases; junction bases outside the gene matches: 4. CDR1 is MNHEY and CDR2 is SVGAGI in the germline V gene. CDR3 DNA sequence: TGTGCCAGCAGGTGGACAGGGGGCTGGCAGTACTTC. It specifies CASRWTGGWQYF.

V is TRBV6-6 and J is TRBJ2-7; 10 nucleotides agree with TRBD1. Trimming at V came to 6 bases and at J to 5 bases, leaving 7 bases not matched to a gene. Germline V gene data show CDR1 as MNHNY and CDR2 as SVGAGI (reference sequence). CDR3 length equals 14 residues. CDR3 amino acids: CASSSTGGHHEQYF. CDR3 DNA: TGTGCCAGCAGCTCGACAGGGGGCCACCACGAGCAGTACTTC.

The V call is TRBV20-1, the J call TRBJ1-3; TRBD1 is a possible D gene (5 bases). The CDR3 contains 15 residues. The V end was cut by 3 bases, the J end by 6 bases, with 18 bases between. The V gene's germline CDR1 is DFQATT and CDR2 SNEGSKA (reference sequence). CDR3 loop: CSASSGTVGENTIYF. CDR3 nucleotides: TGCAGTGCTAGTTCCGGGACGGTGGGGGAAAACACCATATATTTT.

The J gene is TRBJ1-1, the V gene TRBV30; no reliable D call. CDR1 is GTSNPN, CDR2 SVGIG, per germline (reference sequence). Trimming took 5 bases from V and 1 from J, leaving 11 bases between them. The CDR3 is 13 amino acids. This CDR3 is CAWAFHRNTEAFF. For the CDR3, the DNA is TGTGCCTGGGCTTTTCATCGGAACACTGAAGCTTTCTTT. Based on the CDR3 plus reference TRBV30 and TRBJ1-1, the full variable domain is SQTIHQWPATLVQPVGSPLSLECTVEGTSNPNLYWYRQAAGRGLQLLFYSVGIGQISSEVPQNLSASRPQDRQFILSSKKLLLSDSGFYLCAWAFHRNTEAFFGQGTRLTVV.

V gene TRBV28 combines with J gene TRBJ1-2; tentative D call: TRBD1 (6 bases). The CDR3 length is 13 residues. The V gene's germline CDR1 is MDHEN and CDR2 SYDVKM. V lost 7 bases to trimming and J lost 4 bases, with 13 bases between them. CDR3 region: CASNMDRPYGYTF. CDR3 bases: TGTGCCAGCAACATGGACAGACCCTATGGCTACACCTTC.

In DNA form, the CDR3 reads TGTGCCAGCAGCCCGGACAGGGAAGAGACCCAGTACTTC. Encoded protein: CASSPDREETQYF. This chain joins TRBV12-3 or TRBV12-4 and TRBJ2-5; 8 nucleotides agree with TRBD1. V was clipped by 6 bases and J by 3 bases; unmatched bases: 3. The CDR3 is 13 residues long.

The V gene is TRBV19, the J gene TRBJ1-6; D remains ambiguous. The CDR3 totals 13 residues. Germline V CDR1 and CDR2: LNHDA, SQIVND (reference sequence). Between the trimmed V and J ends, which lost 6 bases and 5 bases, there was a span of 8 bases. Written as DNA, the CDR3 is TGTGCCAGTAGCATCTTTCATAATTCACCCCTCCACTTT. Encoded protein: CASSIFHNSPLHF.

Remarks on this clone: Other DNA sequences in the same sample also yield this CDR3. The CDR3 spells CASSLQIYGYTF. For the CDR3, the DNA is TGTGCCAGCAGTTTGCAGATCTATGGCTACACCTTC. The chain links TRBV12-3 or TRBV12-4 to TRBJ1-2; no reliable D call. Trimming shortened V by 3 bases and J by 4 bases, and 6 bases separated the two germline ends. The CDR3 has 12 residues.

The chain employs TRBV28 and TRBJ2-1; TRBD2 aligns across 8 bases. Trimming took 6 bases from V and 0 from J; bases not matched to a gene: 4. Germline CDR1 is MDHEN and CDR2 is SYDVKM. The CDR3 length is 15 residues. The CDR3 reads CASRGSGSSYNEQFF. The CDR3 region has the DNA TGTGCCAGCAGGGGGAGCGGGAGCTCCTACAATGAGCAGTTCTTC.

CDR3 coding DNA: TGTGCCAGCAGTTACGGAGAGACCCAGTACTTC. Protein product: CASSYGETQYF. This chain uses TRBV6-2 or TRBV6-3 with TRBJ2-5; no clear D gene. The CDR3 runs to 11 residues. The V gene's germline CDR1 is MNHEY and CDR2 SVGEGT. The V end was cut by 2 bases, the J end by 4 bases, with 2 bases between.

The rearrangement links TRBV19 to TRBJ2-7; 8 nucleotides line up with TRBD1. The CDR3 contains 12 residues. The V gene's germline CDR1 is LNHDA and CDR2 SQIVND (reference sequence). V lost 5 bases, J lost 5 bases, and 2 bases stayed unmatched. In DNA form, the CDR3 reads TGTGCCAGTAGTCAGGGGGCGAACGAGCAGTACTTC. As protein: CASSQGANEQYF.

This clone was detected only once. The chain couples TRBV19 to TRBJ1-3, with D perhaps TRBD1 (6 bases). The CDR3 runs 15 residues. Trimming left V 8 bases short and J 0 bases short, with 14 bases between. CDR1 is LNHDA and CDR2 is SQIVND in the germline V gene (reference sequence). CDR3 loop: CASCRGLLSGNTIYF. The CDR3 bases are TGTGCCAGTTGCCGGGGGCTCCTCTCTGGAAACACCATATATTTT. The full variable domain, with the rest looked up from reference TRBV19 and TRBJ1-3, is DGGITQSPKYLFRKEGQNVTLSCEQNLNHDAMYWYRQDPGQGLRLIYYSQIVNDFQKGDIAEGYSVSREKKESFPLTVTSAQKNPTAFYLCASCRGLLSGNTIYFGEGSWLTVV.